Many counts were recorded for the clone carrying this T cell receptor (beta chain). This specimen comes from a study of tumor-infiltrating lymphocytes in oesophageal squamous cell carcinoma. Via MiXCR, TCRdb re-called the PCR reads, giving one row per CDR3 protein. Of about 11,000 distinct CDR3 sequences listed, roughly 60% are singletons. Sequenced input: esophageal tumor tissue. This TCR was recovered from a male donor with esophageal squamous cell carcinoma.

CDR3 sequence (DNA): TGTGCCAGCAGAACCGAAAGCTGGGATGAGCAGTTCTTC. Translating gives CASRTESWDEQFF. The V and J genes are TRBV7-9 and TRBJ2-1; no reliable D call. The CDR3 loop spans 13 amino acids. CDR1 and CDR2 from the germline V gene are SEHNR and FQNEAQ (reference sequence). V was shortened by 6 bases and J by 8 bases, with 14 bases between the two germline ends.